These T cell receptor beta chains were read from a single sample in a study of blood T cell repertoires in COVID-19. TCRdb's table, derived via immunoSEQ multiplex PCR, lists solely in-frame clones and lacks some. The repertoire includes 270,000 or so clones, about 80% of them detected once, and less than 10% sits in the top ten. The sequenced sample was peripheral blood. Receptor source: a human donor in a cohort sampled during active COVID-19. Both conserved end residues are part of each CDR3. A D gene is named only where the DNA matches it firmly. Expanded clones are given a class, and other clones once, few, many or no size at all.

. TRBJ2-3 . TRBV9 CASSRRERSTDTQYF TGTGCCAGCTCTCGACGGGAGAGGAGCACAGATACGCAGTATTTT
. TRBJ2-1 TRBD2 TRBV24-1 CATSDPRTSGGSYNEQFF TGTGCCACCAGTGATCCAAGGACTAGCGGGGGCTCCTACAATGAGCAGTTCTTC
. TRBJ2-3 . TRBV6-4 CASSLDGQLTDTQYF TGTGCCAGCAGTCTGGACGGACAGCTCACAGATACGCAGTATTTT
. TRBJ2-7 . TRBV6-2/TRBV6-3 CASSPSKSTYEQYF TGTGCCAGCAGCCCTTCGAAGAGCACCTACGAGCAGTACTTC
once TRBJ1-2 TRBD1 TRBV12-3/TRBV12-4 CASSSDRGGGYTF TGTGCCAGCAGTTCAGACAGGGGGGGTGGCTACACCTTC
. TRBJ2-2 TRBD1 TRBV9 CASSPSGTGAGELFF TGTGCCAGCAGCCCTTCTGGGACAGGGGCCGGGGAGCTGTTTTTT
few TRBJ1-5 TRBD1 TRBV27 CASSLYGTGGSSNQPQHF TGTGCCAGCAGTTTATATGGGACAGGGGGCTCAAGCAATCAGCCCCAGCATTTT
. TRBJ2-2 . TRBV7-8 CASSFTGPTGELFF TGTGCCAGCAGCTTTACAGGGCCCACCGGGGAGCTGTTTTTT
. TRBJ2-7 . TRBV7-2 CASSTDRVYEQYF TGTGCCAGCAGTACAGACAGAGTATACGAGCAGTACTTC
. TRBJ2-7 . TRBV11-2 CASSFWGRGDEQYF TGTGCCAGCAGCTTTTGGGGCAGGGGGGACGAGCAGTACTTC
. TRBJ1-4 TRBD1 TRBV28 CASSWPGTGAFF TGTGCCAGCAGTTGGCCGGGGACAGGGGCCTTTTTT
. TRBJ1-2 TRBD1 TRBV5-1 CASSLEGAGYTF TGCGCCAGCAGCTTGGAGGGGGCTGGCTACACCTTC
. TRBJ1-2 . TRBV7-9 CASWAFDRRTF TGTGCCAGCTGGGCTTTCGACAGGAGGACCTTC
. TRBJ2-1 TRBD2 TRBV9 CASSVVEREGSYNEQFF TGTGCCAGCAGCGTAGTCGAGCGGGAGGGCTCCTACAATGAGCAGTTCTTC
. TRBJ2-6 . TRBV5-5 CASSLGGSGANVLTF TGTGCCAGCAGCCTAGGGGGTTCTGGGGCCAACGTCCTGACTTTC
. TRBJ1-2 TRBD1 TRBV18 CASSPPGQGFSGYTF TGTGCCAGCTCACCACCGGGACAGGGTTTCTCTGGCTACACCTTC
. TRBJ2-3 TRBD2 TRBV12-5 CASGSSGLADSRRTDTQYF TGTGCTAGTGGTTCGTCGGGACTAGCGGATTCAAGGCGCACAGATACGCAGTATTTT
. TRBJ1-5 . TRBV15 CATSRDSGYSNQPQHF TGTGCCACCAGCAGAGATAGCGGATATAGCAATCAGCCCCAGCATTTT
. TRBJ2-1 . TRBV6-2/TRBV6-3 CASSSLPSSYNEQFF TGTGCCAGCAGTAGTCTTCCTAGCTCCTACAATGAGCAGTTCTTC
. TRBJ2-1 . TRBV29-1 CSVVRQDNEQFF TGCAGCGTTGTTCGGCAGGACAATGAGCAGTTCTTC
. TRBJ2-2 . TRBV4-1 CASSLTTPGTGELFF TGCGCCAGCAGCCTCACCACCCCGGGGACCGGGGAGCTGTTTTTT
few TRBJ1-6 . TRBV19 CASRTTGGNSPLHF TGTGCCAGTAGGACGACAGGAGGAAATTCACCCCTCCACTTT
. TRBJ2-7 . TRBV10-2 CASKKEGAYEQYF TGCGCCAGCAAGAAGGAGGGTGCCTACGAGCAGTACTTC
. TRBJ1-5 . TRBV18 CASSPPGRVEDQPQHF TGTGCCAGCTCACCACCGGGCAGGGTTGAGGATCAGCCCCAGCATTTT
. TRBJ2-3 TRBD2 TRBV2 CASLTLAGGGPDTQYF TGTGCCAGCTTGACCCTAGCGGGTGGAGGGCCAGATACGCAGTATTTT
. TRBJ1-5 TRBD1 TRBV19 CASSPDRRSNQPQHF TGTGCCAGTAGCCCGGACAGGAGGAGCAATCAGCCCCAGCATTTT
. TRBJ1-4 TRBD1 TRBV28 CASSSRQGGEKLFF TGTGCCAGCAGTTCCCGACAGGGTGGGGAAAAACTGTTTTTT
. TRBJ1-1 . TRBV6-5 CASSRGTNTEAFF TGTGCCAGCAGCCGGGGTACCAACACTGAAGCTTTCTTT
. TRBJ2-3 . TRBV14 CASSQDLTDTQYF TGTGCCAGCAGCCAAGATTTAACAGATACGCAGTATTTT
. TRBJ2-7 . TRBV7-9 CASSRGRSYEQYF TGTGCCAGCAGCAGAGGCCGCTCCTACGAGCAGTACTTC
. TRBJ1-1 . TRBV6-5 CASSYARVGTEAFF TGTGCCAGCAGTTACGCCAGGGTGGGCACTGAAGCTTTCTTT
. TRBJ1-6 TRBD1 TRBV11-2 CASSLGQGAPDSPLHF TGTGCCAGCAGCTTGGGACAGGGGGCGCCTGACTCACCCCTCCACTTT
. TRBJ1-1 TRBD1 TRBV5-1 CASSPNPQGQDTEAFF TGCGCCAGCAGCCCAAACCCACAGGGGCAGGACACTGAAGCTTTCTTT
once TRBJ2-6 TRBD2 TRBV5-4 CASSGLAASSGANVLTF TGTGCCAGCAGCGGACTAGCGGCAAGCTCTGGGGCCAACGTCCTGACTTTC
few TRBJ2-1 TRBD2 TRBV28 CASSLRGGGKDNEQFF TGTGCCAGCAGTTTACGGGGCGGGGGAAAGGACAATGAGCAGTTCTTC
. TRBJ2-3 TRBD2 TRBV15 CATSRTSSGGAPGNTQYF TGTGCCACCAGCAGAACCTCTAGCGGGGGGGCCCCTGGGAATACGCAGTATTTT
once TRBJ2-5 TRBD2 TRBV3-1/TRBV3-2 CASSQVVAGGIETQYF TGTGCCAGCAGCCAAGTTGTCGCGGGAGGTATAGAGACCCAGTACTTC
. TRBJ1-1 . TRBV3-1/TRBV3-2 CASSPIQTVIMNTEAFF TGTGCCAGCAGCCCCATCCAGACAGTGATCATGAACACTGAAGCTTTCTTT
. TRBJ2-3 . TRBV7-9 CASSLDRSGFTDTQYF TGTGCCAGCAGCTTAGATCGCAGCGGGTTCACAGATACGCAGTATTTT
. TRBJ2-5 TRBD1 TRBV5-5 CASSFFQGEETQYF TGTGCCAGCAGCTTTTTCCAGGGGGAAGAGACCCAGTACTTC
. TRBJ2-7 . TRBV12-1 CASSFGTSGNEQYF TGTGCCAGCAGCTTTGGGACTAGCGGGAACGAGCAGTACTTC
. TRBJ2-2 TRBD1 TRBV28 CASSLVRTGLNTGELFF TGTGCCAGCAGCTTAGTCCGGACAGGGTTGAACACCGGGGAGCTGTTTTTT
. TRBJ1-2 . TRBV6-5 CASSYSPSQTGGYTF TGTGCCAGCAGTTACTCGCCCTCACAAACGGGAGGCTACACCTTC
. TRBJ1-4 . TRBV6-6 CASSYSVSTEKLFF TGTGCCAGCAGTTACTCCGTCAGTACTGAAAAACTGTTTTTT
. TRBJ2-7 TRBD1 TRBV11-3 CASSPQTGARGEQYF TGTGCCAGCAGCCCCCAGACAGGGGCCCGGGGCGAGCAGTACTTC
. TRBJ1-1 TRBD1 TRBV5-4 CASSSAPRGTNTEAFF TGTGCCAGCAGCTCCGCGCCCAGGGGGACGAACACTGAAGCTTTCTTT
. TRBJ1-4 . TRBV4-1 CASSQEWKPARGTALFF TGCGCCAGCAGCCAAGAGTGGAAGCCTGCCCGGGGGACGGCACTGTTTTTT
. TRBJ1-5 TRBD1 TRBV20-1 CSASLQGVEQPQHF TGCAGTGCTAGTCTACAGGGGGTCGAGCAGCCCCAGCATTTT
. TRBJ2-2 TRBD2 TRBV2 CASSEHRGGTGELFF TGTGCCAGCAGTGAACATCGGGGAGGGACCGGGGAGCTGTTTTTT
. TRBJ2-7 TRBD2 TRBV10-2 CASDSSGSSYEQYF TGCGCCAGCGATTCTAGCGGGAGCTCCTACGAGCAGTACTTC